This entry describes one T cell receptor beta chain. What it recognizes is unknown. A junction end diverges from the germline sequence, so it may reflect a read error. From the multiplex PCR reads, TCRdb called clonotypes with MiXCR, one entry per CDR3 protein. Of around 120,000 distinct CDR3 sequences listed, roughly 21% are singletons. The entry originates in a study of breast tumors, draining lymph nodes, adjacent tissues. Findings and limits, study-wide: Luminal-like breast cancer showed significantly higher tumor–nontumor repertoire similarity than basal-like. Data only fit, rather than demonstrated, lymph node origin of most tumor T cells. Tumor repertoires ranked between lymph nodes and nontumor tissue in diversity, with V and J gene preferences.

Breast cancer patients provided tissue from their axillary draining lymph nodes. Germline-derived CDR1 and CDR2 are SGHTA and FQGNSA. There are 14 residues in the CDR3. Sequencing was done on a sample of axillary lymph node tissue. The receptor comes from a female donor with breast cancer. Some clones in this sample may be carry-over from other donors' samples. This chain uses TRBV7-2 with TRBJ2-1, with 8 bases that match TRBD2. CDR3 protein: CAGSLLAGYYGQFF. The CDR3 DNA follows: TGTGCCGGCAGCTTATTAGCGGGATATTATGGGCAGTTCTTC.